A single T cell receptor beta chain is shown here with its context. What it recognizes is unknown. This entry is derived from a study of cytomegalovirus exposure and HLA in healthy donors. Study-level results: Cytomegalovirus status was reportedly diagnosed by the classifier with high specificity and sensitivity. The study designated fewer than 200 TCR beta chains cytomegalovirus-associated. Later analysis reportedly placed an Asian-associated ancestry cluster below the approximately 700-donor mean in N-insertions.

PCR amplification relied on 60 Vbeta primers (plus 13 Jbeta primers). Assay used: immunoSEQ multiplex PCR; TCRdb lists only in-frame clones, some missing. The table shows about 180,000 clones, with about four fifths occurring only once. Donors in the study were healthy people who gave bone marrow. This receptor was obtained from a woman under 40 in good health and CMV-seronegative. Sequenced input: PBMCs.

CDR3 protein: CASSVEAQGLAQYF. CDR3 sequence (DNA): TGTGCCAGCAGCGTAGAGGCCCAGGGGTTGGCGCAGTACTTC. The chain couples TRBV9 to TRBJ2-7, with D possibly TRBD1 on 6 matching bases. Germline assignment: CDR1 SGDLS and CDR2 YYNGEE. This CDR3 is 14 amino acids long. V lost 0 bases to trimming and J lost 9 bases, with 16 bases between them.